Presented here are 9 T cell receptor beta chains from one specimen sequenced in a study of blood T cell dynamics during melanoma immunotherapy. Time point of the sample: pre-treatment baseline. Generated by immunoSEQ multiplex PCR, the TCRdb table keeps only in-frame clones and is missing some. This sample has approximately 15,000 clones, with approximately 86% found just once. The source material was blood, sampled from a patient treated with checkpoint blockade. The receptors come from a human donor with melanoma.

The count of this clone is one. The V gene is TRBV10-3, the J gene TRBJ1-3, with D tentatively TRBD1 (6 bases). The germline gives CDR1 ENHRY, CDR2 SYGVKD. The ends were cut back, 3 bases at V and 4 bases at J, with 10 bases in the middle. The CDR3 sequence is 14 residues long. The CDR3 coding sequence is TGTGCCATCAGTGATACAGGGTCCGGAAACACCATATATTTT. Amino acid sequence: CAISDTGSGNTIYF.

V and J are TRBV28 and TRBJ2-3; 10 bases are shared with TRBD2. The CDR3 sequence is 16 residues long. The trim removed 5 bases at V and 0 bases at J, leaving 5 bases unmatched. The germline gives CDR1 MDHEN, CDR2 SYDVKM. CDR3 residues: CASSPAGGGSTDTQYF. The CDR3 DNA follows: TGTGCCAGCAGTCCAGCGGGGGGGGGTAGCACAGATACGCAGTATTTT.

The J gene is TRBJ2-1, the V gene TRBV11-2, with D possibly called TRBD1 or TRBD2 (5 bases each). Per germline, CDR1 SGHAT and CDR2 FQNNGV. The CDR3 spans 16 residues. The V end was cut by 7 bases, the J end by 3 bases, with 19 bases between. This CDR3 is CASNSVWGSRYNEQFF. For the CDR3, the DNA is TGTGCCAGCAACTCCGTATGGGGGAGTCGCTACAATGAGCAGTTCTTC.

This chain connects TRBV11-3 to TRBJ2-1; no clear D gene. Trimming shortened V by 4 bases and J by 5 bases, and 15 bases separated the two germline ends. The CDR3 contains 15 residues. CDR1 and CDR2 from the germline V gene are SGHNT and YENEEA. The CDR3 loop reads CASSSQVAQNNEQFF. The DNA for the CDR3 is TGTGCCAGCAGCTCCCAGGTGGCGCAAAACAATGAGCAGTTCTTC.

The chain uses TRBV9 and TRBJ1-3; D gene uncertain. Germline values: CDR1 SGDLS, CDR2 YYNGEE. This CDR3 comprises 15 residues. Trimming cost V 4 bases and J 0 bases, with 11 bases left between them. CDR3 amino acids: CASSTFQDSGNTIYF. The CDR3 DNA follows: TGTGCCAGCAGCACTTTCCAGGACTCTGGAAACACCATATATTTT.

This clone was recorded only once. The V call is TRBV4-1, the J call TRBJ1-4, with D unresolved. The CDR3 runs 15 residues. Germline V gives CDR1 MGHRA, CDR2 YSYEKL. V shed 2 bases and J shed 6 bases, with 13 bases lying between them. The CDR3 DNA reads as TGCGCCAGCAGCCAAAAGGCAGTACCTGATGAAAAACTGTTTTTT. It translates to CASSQKAVPDEKLFF.

V gene TRBV6-4 combines with J gene TRBJ1-5; D is perhaps TRBD1 (5 bases). CDR1 and CDR2 from the germline V gene are MRHNA and SNTAGT. The CDR3 contains 15 residues. Deletions cut 3 bases from V and 6 bases from J, with 15 bases between. CDR3 protein: CASSESDTGGQPQHF. In DNA form, the CDR3 reads TGTGCCAGCAGTGAGTCGGACACCGGAGGTCAGCCCCAGCATTTT.

The V gene is TRBV10-1, the J gene TRBJ1-1, with D possibly TRBD1 on 6 matching bases. Germline assignment: CDR1 WNHNN and CDR2 SYGVQD (reference sequence). With 5 bases removed from V and 0 bases from J, the gap between germline ends came to 13 bases. The CDR3 length is 15 residues. DNA for the CDR3: TGCGCCAGCAGTCGAACCAGGGGCATGAACACTGAAGCTTTCTTT. Residues: CASSRTRGMNTEAFF.

V and J are TRBV19 and TRBJ1-3; D perhaps matches TRBD1 (5 bases). This CDR3 has 17 amino acids. V shed 1 base and J shed 0 bases, with 13 bases lying between them. CDR1 is LNHDA, CDR2 SQIVND, per germline (reference sequence). The CDR3 sequence: CASSIVGGQTSGNTIYF. DNA for the CDR3: TGTGCCAGTAGTATAGTAGGTGGACAAACCTCTGGAAACACCATATATTTT.